The clone carrying this T cell receptor (beta chain) was counted ten times or more. Amplification of TCR alpha and beta CDR3 regions from RNA used iRepertoire nested multiplex PCR. One-step reverse transcription and amplification started from about 100-400 ng of tissue mRNA or PBMC total RNA. MiXCR, run by TCRdb on the multiplex PCR reads, gives a single entry per CDR3 protein. The sample shows tens of thousands of distinct CDR3 sequences, 20% to 25% of them seen only once. This sample stems from a study of glioma-infiltrating T cells. From germline, CDR1 is MGHRA and CDR2 YSYEKL. CDR3 length equals 16 residues. The V gene end was trimmed by 0 bases and the J gene end by 2 bases; junction bases not matched to a gene: 6.

The TCR sequence derives from a human donor with low-grade glioma or glioblastoma, undergoing nonglioma brain surgery, or in good health (not recorded which). Sequenced material: glioma tissue, nonneoplastic brain tissue, or PBMCs (not recorded which). This chain connects TRBV4-1 to TRBJ2-7, with TRBD2 matching over 8 bases. CDR3 loop: CASSQDPGLGTYEQYF. CDR3 DNA sequence: TGCGCCAGCAGCCAAGATCCGGGACTAGGGACCTACGAGCAGTACTTC.